This T cell receptor (beta chain) was sequenced during a study of low-dose radiotherapy and immunotherapy resistance in tumors. Study at large: Cohort 2 was treated with 1 Gy per fraction every two weeks, amounting to 13 Gy across 26 weeks. Dosing of intravenous cyclophosphamide at 200 mg/m2 occurred every two weeks and took place one day prior to radiation and immunotherapy. Daily intake of oral aspirin 300 mg by patients lasted four cycles and began on cycle 1 day 1.

Time point of the sample: after trial treatment. Treatment defined: LDRT plus nivolumab, ipilimumab, low-dose cyclophosphamide and aspirin (RACIN trial). Ipilimumab, nivolumab, aspirin, low-dose cyclophosphamide and low-dose radiotherapy were administered to donors. In this sample, this clonotype turned up many times. The trim removed 0 bases at V and 4 bases at J, leaving 10 bases unmatched. Germline CDR1 reads SGHNT; CDR2 reads YYREEE (reference sequence). The CDR3 extends over 17 amino acids. Primers used for first-strand cDNA, a TRAV- and TRBV-specific set, covered both alpha and beta chains. The TCRs were subjected to amplification over 20 PCR cycles employing a constant-region primer in conjunction with a V-primer adapter. In TCRdb, the reads were re-called with MiXCR into one record per CDR3 protein. There are tens of thousands of distinct CDR3 sequences in the sample; 20% to 30% occur only once, and 10% lies in the top ten.

This TCR was sampled from a male donor with prostate cancer. This material consisted of PBMCs, taken after low-dose radiotherapy plus immunotherapy. The chain links TRBV5-4 to TRBJ2-1; 7 bases are a match to TRBD2. The CDR3 DNA follows: TGTGCCAGCAGCTTGGCCGAAGCGGGGCCCCCTTACAATGAGCAGTTCTTC. Translated, it gives CASSLAEAGPPYNEQFF.